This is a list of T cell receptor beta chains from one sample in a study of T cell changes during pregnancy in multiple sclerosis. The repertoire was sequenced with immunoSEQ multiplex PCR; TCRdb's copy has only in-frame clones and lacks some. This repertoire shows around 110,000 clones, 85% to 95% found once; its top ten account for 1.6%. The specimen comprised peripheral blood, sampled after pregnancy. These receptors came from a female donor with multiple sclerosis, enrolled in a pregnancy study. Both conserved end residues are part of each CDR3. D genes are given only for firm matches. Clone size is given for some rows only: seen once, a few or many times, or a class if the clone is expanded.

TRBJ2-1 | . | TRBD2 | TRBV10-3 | TGTGCCATCAGCGGACTAGCGGGAGATGAGCAGTTCTTC | CAISGLAGDEQFF
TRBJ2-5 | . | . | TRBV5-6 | TGTGCCAGCAGCTTGGGGCCGGGGAGGGAGACCCAGTACTTC | CASSLGPGRETQYF
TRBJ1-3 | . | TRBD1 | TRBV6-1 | TGTGCCAGCCTGATGACAGGGGTGAACACCATATATTTT | CASLMTGVNTIYF
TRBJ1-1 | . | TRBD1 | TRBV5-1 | TGCGCCAGCAGCGGGGGGACAGGGAACACTGAAGCTTTCTTT | CASSGGTGNTEAFF
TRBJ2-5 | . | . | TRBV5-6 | TGTGCCAGCAGCTTAAAGGGGGGGGCCAGCCAAGAGACCCAGTACTTC | CASSLKGGASQETQYF
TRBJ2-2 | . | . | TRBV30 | TGTGCCTGGAGTGACAGAGACACCGGGGAGCTGTTTTTT | CAWSDRDTGELFF
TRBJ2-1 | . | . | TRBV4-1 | TGCGCCAGCAGCCAACAAGGACTTCTCTCCTACAATGAGCAGTTCTTC | CASSQQGLLSYNEQFF
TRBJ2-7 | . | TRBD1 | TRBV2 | TGTGCCAGCGGCCGGCGACAGGGGAGGTACGAGCAGTACTTC | CASGRRQGRYEQYF
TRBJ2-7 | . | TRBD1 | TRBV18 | TGTGCCAGCTCGCGACAGGGAAATGACGAGCAGTACTTC | CASSRQGNDEQYF
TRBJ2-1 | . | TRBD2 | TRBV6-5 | TGTGCCAGCAGCCCTCCGGGACTAGCTCCGCATGAGCAGTTCTTC | CASSPPGLAPHEQFF
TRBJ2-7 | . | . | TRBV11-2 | TGTGCCAGCAGCTTAGGACTGGCCTACGAGCAGTACTTC | CASSLGLAYEQYF
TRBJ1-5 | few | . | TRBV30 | TGTGCCTGGAGGGCCTCTAGCAATCAGCCCCAGCATTTT | CAWRASSNQPQHF
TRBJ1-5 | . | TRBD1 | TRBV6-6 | TGTGCCAGCAGACAGGGGAAAAGCAATCAGCCCCAGCATTTT | CASRQGKSNQPQHF
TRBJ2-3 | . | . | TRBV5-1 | TGCGCCAGCAGCATCAGGGAAGATACGCAGTATTTT | CASSIREDTQYF
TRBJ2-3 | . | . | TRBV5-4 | TGTGCCAGCAGCTTGGACAGTGCAGATACGCAGTATTTT | CASSLDSADTQYF
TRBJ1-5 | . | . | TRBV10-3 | TGTGCCATCAGTGAGCCGGATCAGCCCCAGCATTTT | CAISEPDQPQHF
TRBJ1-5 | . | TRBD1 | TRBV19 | TGTGCCAGTAGTACAACCGGGACAGGGAGCAATCAGCCCCAGCATTTT | CASSTTGTGSNQPQHF
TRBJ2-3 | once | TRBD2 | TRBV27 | TGTGCCAGCTCCCGAATAGCGGGAATCACAGATACGCAGTATTTT | CASSRIAGITDTQYF
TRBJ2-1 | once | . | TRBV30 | TGTGCCTGGAGTGTACTAAGGAACAATGAGCAGTTCTTC | CAWSVLRNNEQFF
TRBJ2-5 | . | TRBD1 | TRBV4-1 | TGCGCCAGCAGCCGGGTATGGGACAGGGGGCCCCCGGAGACCCAGTACTTC | CASSRVWDRGPPETQYF
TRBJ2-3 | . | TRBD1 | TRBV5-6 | TGTGCCAGCAGCCCGACAGGGGGTAGCACAGATACGCAGTATTTT | CASSPTGGSTDTQYF
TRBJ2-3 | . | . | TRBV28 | TGTGCCAGCAGTTTAGAGGGGGACGCAGATACGCAGTATTTT | CASSLEGDADTQYF
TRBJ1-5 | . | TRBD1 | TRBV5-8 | TGTGCCAGCAGCTACGGGACAGGGGGGAAACAGCCCCAGCATTTT | CASSYGTGGKQPQHF
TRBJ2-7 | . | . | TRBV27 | TGTGCCAGCAGTCCGGGGACATATATCTCCTACGAGCAGTACTTC | CASSPGTYISYEQYF
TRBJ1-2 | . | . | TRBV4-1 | TGCGCCAGCAGCCAAGTGGCGACTGGCTATGGCTACACCTTC | CASSQVATGYGYTF
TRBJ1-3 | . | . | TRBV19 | TGTGCCAGTAGTACTGGGGCCCCGCGGCCTTCTGGAAACACCATATATTTT | CASSTGAPRPSGNTIYF
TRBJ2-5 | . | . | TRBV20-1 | TGCAGTGCTCCGTCGGTGGAGACCCAGTACTTC | CSAPSVETQYF
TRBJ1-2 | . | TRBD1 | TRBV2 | TGTGCCAGCAAGGGGGCGCGCTCCTATGGCTACACCTTC | CASKGARSYGYTF
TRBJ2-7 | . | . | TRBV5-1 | TGCGCCAGCAGCGTCCAGGGGCCCTACGAGCAGTACTTC | CASSVQGPYEQYF
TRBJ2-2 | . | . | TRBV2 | TGTGCCAGCAGTAGCAGGGTGGGCGGGGAGCTGTTTTTT | CASSSRVGGELFF
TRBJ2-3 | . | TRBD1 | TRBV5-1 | TGCGCCAGCAGAAAGGCACCGGGACAGGGGTGGACAGATACGCAGTATTTT | CASRKAPGQGWTDTQYF
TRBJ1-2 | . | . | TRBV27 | TGTGCCAGCAGTTTTATCCCTATCCCTTCCTATGGCTACACCTTC | CASSFIPIPSYGYTF
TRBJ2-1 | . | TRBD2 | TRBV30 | TGTGCCTGGAGTCACCCTAGCGGGACCTCCAACAATGAGCAGTTCTTC | CAWSHPSGTSNNEQFF
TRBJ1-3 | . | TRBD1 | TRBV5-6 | TGTGCCAGCGCCCGGGACAGGGGGCTTGGAAACACCATATATTTT | CASARDRGLGNTIYF
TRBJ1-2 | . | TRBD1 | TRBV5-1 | TGCGCCAGCAGCTTGGAGGGACAGGGGCACTATGGCTACACCTTC | CASSLEGQGHYGYTF
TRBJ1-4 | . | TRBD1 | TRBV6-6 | TGTGCCAGCAGTTCTTTCCAGGGGGAGTGGGAAAAACTGTTTTTT | CASSSFQGEWEKLFF
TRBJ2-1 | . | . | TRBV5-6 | TGTGCCAGCAGCTTGGGGGCTAAAGGTGAGCAGTTCTTC | CASSLGAKGEQFF
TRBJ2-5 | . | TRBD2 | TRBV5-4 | TGTGCCAGCAGCGAGCCGGGACTAGCGGTGAAAGAGACCCAGTACTTC | CASSEPGLAVKETQYF
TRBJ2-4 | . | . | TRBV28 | TGTGCCAGCAGTTCCTTAGCCTTAAATTGGGTAGACCCGAAACCAATCTTC | CASSSLALNWVDPKPIF
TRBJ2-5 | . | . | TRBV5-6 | TGTGCCAGCAGCTTGGAACTGCGTGAAGAGACCCAGTACTTC | CASSLELREETQYF
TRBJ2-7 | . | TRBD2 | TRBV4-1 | TGCGCCAGCAGCCAAGACGAAGGGACTAGCGAGTACTTC | CASSQDEGTSEYF
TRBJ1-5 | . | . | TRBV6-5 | TGTGCCAGCAGTTATGTGGCAGGGGTTCAGCCCCAGCATTTT | CASSYVAGVQPQHF
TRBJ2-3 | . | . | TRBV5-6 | TGTGCCAGCAGCTCCGCTCTAGCGTCTAGCACAGATACGCAGTATTTT | CASSSALASSTDTQYF
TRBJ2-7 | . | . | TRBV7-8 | TGTGCCAGCAGCTTAGCCGCCAACAACTACGAGCAGTACTTC | CASSLAANNYEQYF
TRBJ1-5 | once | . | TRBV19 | TGTGCCAGTAGTATAGGGGCGCAGCCCCAGCATTTT | CASSIGAQPQHF
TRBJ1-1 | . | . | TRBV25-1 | TGTGCCAGCTTTCCCCGGCGGGGGACTGAAGCTTTCTTT | CASFPRRGTEAFF
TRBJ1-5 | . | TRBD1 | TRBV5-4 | TGTGCCAGCAGAGTATGGGGACAGAACAATCAGCCCCAGCATTTT | CASRVWGQNNQPQHF
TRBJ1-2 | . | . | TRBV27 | TGTGCCAGCAGTTCAGATACAGGGAACTATGGCTACACCTTC | CASSSDTGNYGYTF
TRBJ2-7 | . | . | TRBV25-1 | TGTGCCATCCACCGGGACAAGGAGCTCTCCTACGAGCAGTACTTC | CAIHRDKELSYEQYF